These 32 T cell receptor beta chains share one sample of origin, sequenced in a study of shared clonotypes between healthy human individuals. The repertoire was sequenced with immunoSEQ multiplex PCR; TCRdb's copy has only in-frame clones and lacks some. The sample yields fewer than 1 million clones, about 96% seen once. Naive CD8 cells comprised CD45RO-negative, CCR7-positively selected cells, excluding terminally differentiated effector memory CD45RA+ cells. Sequencing input: naive CD8+ T cells sorted from blood. The receptors come from a man aged 25 to 45 in good health.

The rearrangement joins TRBV2 to TRBJ1-1; the D is unclear. This CDR3 contains 12 residues. CDR1 is SNHLY, CDR2 FYNNEI, per germline. Trimming shortened V by 11 bases and J by 2 bases, and 12 bases separated the two germline ends. In DNA form, the CDR3 reads TGTGCCCCCGTGCTGGGTAACACTGAAGCTTTCTTT. This sequence encodes CAPVLGNTEAFF.

On this clone itself: A much larger clonotype is one base distant, so this may be a read error. The chain carries TRBV11-3 and TRBJ2-7; TRBD1 is a possible D gene (6 bases). Trimming left V 5 bases short and J 3 bases short, with 8 bases between. CDR1 and CDR2 (germline): SGHNT, YENEEA. The CDR3 has 12 amino acids. CDR3 in DNA: TGTGCCAGCAGCACGGACAGCTACGAGCAGTACTTC. The encoded protein is CASSTDSYEQYF.

The CDR3 DNA is TGTGCCAGCAGTTTTGCAGGAGCTAACTATGGCTACACCTTC. It encodes CASSFAGANYGYTF. V gene TRBV27 combines with J gene TRBJ1-2; D gene ambiguous. Germline V gives CDR1 MNHEY, CDR2 SMNVEV (reference sequence). The CDR3 loop spans 14 amino acids. Trimming shortened V by 3 bases and J by 0 bases, and 8 bases separated the two germline ends.

The rearrangement links TRBV27 to TRBJ2-1, with 7 bases matching TRBD2. The germline CDR1 and CDR2 sequences are MNHEY and SMNVEV (reference sequence). J lost 8 bases, V lost 3 bases, and 10 bases had no gene match. The CDR3 has 15 residues. The CDR3 sequence: CASSLRLASPHEQFF. CDR3 coding DNA: TGTGCCAGCAGTTTGAGACTAGCTAGTCCCCATGAGCAGTTCTTC.

The chain employs TRBV30 and TRBJ2-7; 12 bases fit TRBD2. Germline CDR1 is GTSNPN and CDR2 is SVGIG (reference sequence). J lost 5 bases, V lost 5 bases, and 7 bases had no gene match. This CDR3 is 14 amino acids long. The CDR3 region is CAWARLAGAHEQYF. The CDR3 DNA is TGTGCCTGGGCCCGACTAGCGGGAGCCCACGAGCAGTACTTC.

The V gene is TRBV11-2, the J gene TRBJ2-5, with TRBD1 identical over 9 bases. CDR1 is SGHAT, CDR2 FQNNGV, per germline. Losses at the gene ends were 8 bases for V and 5 bases for J; bases not matched to a gene: 6. The CDR3 loop spans 13 amino acids. CDR3 coding DNA: TGTGCCAGCCGTACAGGGGGCGCGGAGACCCAGTACTTC. Translating it yields CASRTGGAETQYF.

This rearrangement joins TRBV7-9 to TRBJ2-5; 7 bases line up with TRBD1. Per germline, CDR1 SEHNR and CDR2 FQNEAQ (reference sequence). J was trimmed by 2 bases and V by 2 bases; bases with no gene match: 8. The CDR3 is made up of 16 amino acids. CDR3 in DNA: TGTGCCAGCAGCTTAATAGTCGCCAGGGGGCAAGAGACCCAGTACTTC. The encoded protein is CASSLIVARGQETQYF.

This sequence joins TRBV7-2 and TRBJ2-7; either TRBD1 or TRBD2 may supply D (5 bases each). Germline-derived CDR1 and CDR2 are SGHTA and FQGNSA. CDR3 length: 14 amino acids. The V end lost 3 bases, the J end lost 2 bases, and 11 bases lay between the germline ends. The CDR3: CASSLGPPTYEQYF. The CDR3 DNA reads TGTGCCAGCAGCTTGGGACCGCCGACCTACGAGCAGTACTTC.

The DNA for the CDR3 is TGTGCCAGCAGTTACAGGGGGCCCTACAATGAGCAGTTCTTC. Protein sequence: CASSYRGPYNEQFF. The rearrangement joins TRBV6-5 to TRBJ2-1; 7 bases align to TRBD1. This CDR3 has 14 residues. Germline V lookup: CDR1 MNHEY, CDR2 SVGAGI. Germline trimming cut 2 bases from V and 2 bases from J; bases unmatched to any gene: 0.

The genes are TRBV9 and TRBJ2-7; the match to TRBD1 covers 8 bases. CDR1 SGDLS and CDR2 YYNGEE come from the germline V gene. The CDR3 covers 11 residues. The V segment lost 7 bases and the J segment 6 bases; nucleotides outside the gene matches: 3. The CDR3 region has the DNA TGTGCCAGCGACAGGGGCGGCGAGCAGTACTTC. It is translated as CASDRGGEQYF.

The V and J genes are TRBV7-9 and TRBJ1-2; the D gene is possibly TRBD1 (5 bases). V lost 2 bases and J lost 6, with 13 bases in between. CDR3 length: 14 residues. Germline V gene sequence: CDR1 SEHNR, CDR2 FQNEAQ (reference sequence). CDR3 coding DNA: TGTGCCAGCAGCTTATCAGGGCAATTGGATGGCTACACCTTC. As protein: CASSLSGQLDGYTF.

This chain joins TRBV27 and TRBJ2-2; D may be TRBD1 or TRBD2 (6 bases each). CDR1 is MNHEY, CDR2 SMNVEV, per germline (reference sequence). CDR3 size: 16 residues. V lost 5 bases and J lost 4, with 17 bases in between. The CDR3 nucleotides read TGTGCCAGCAGTACAAACTTAGGGGGGATCACCGGGGAGCTGTTTTTT. As protein: CASSTNLGGITGELFF.

The J gene is TRBJ2-7, the V gene TRBV7-9; D unclear. Germline V gene data show CDR1 as SEHNR and CDR2 as FQNEAQ (reference sequence). V gave up 7 bases and J gave up 0 bases, with 7 bases separating them. This CDR3 is 12 amino acids long. CDR3 sequence: CASTDISYEQYF. CDR3 in DNA: TGTGCCAGCACCGACATCTCCTACGAGCAGTACTTC.

The chain links TRBV30 to TRBJ2-7, with D possibly TRBD1 on 6 matching bases. CDR1 is GTSNPN, CDR2 SVGIG, per germline (reference sequence). This CDR3 contains 11 residues. Trimming took 2 bases from V and 6 from J, leaving 8 bases between them. The CDR3 here is CAWSPGAEQYF. Here the CDR3 DNA reads TGTGCCTGGAGTCCAGGGGCCGAGCAGTACTTC.

This clone was seen just once. The rearrangement joins TRBV14 to TRBJ2-1, with D hard to call. The germline V gene encodes CDR1 SGHDN and CDR2 FVKESK. This CDR3 contains 14 residues. Trimming removed 5 bases from V and 4 bases from J, with 12 bases in between. The CDR3 DNA reads as TGTGCCAGCAGCGCGCGCCCTTTTTACAATGAGCAGTTCTTC. Amino acid sequence: CASSARPFYNEQFF.

The count of this clone is one. V gene TRBV27 combines with J gene TRBJ2-3, with a tentative D call TRBD2 (6 bases). V lost 5 bases, J lost 0 bases, and 15 bases lay in between. The germline gives CDR1 MNHEY, CDR2 SMNVEV (reference sequence). The CDR3 has 16 amino acids. The CDR3 spells CASSRTTSPSTDTQYF. CDR3 bases: TGTGCCAGCAGTCGAACTACTAGCCCTAGCACAGATACGCAGTATTTT.

V usage is TRBV6-5 and J usage is TRBJ2-7; no firm D call. The germline V gene has CDR1 MNHEY and CDR2 SVGAGI. This CDR3 spans 13 amino acids. V lost 0 bases, J lost 5 bases, and 8 bases lay in between. The CDR3 here is CASSYSGKHEQYF. DNA of the CDR3: TGTGCCAGCAGTTACTCGGGGAAGCACGAGCAGTACTTC.

J is TRBJ2-6 and V is TRBV5-5; TRBD1 might be the D (6 bases). The CDR3 has 19 amino acids. Germline-derived CDR1 and CDR2 are SGHKS and YYEKEE (reference sequence). The V and J ends lost 6 bases and 0 bases respectively, with 22 bases between them. This chain's CDR3 is CASTYRDWPVNSGANVLTF. CDR3 coding DNA: TGTGCCAGCACATACAGGGATTGGCCGGTTAACTCTGGGGCCAACGTCCTGACTTTC.

V is TRBV9 and J is TRBJ1-1; the D gene is possibly TRBD1 (6 bases). Germline values: CDR1 SGDLS, CDR2 YYNGEE. V lost 5 bases and J 0 bases, leaving 11 bases between the germline ends. The CDR3 contains 14 residues. The CDR3, as DNA: TGTGCCAGCAGTGAGGGGGGATTGAACACTGAAGCTTTCTTT. Protein sequence: CASSEGGLNTEAFF.

The sample holds a few counts of this clone. The chain links TRBV28 to TRBJ2-7; D unresolved. The CDR3 loop spans 11 amino acids. CDR1 and CDR2 (germline): MDHEN, SYDVKM. Between the trimmed V and J ends, which lost 6 bases and 4 bases, there was a span of 7 bases. The CDR3 coding sequence is TGTGCCAGCAGCCGCCATTACGAGCAGTACTTC. It is translated as CASSRHYEQYF.

The V gene is TRBV4-3, the J gene TRBJ2-7; D is unresolved. The V end was cut by 5 bases, the J end by 5 bases, with 13 bases between. The CDR3 has 13 amino acids. Germline V gene sequence: CDR1 LGHNA, CDR2 YSLEER. The CDR3 coding sequence is TGCGCCAGCAGCAGAAGTACCACCAACGAGCAGTACTTC. It codes for CASSRSTTNEQYF.

The chain couples TRBV6-5 to TRBJ2-7, with D tentatively TRBD1 (5 bases). The CDR3 has 13 residues. V was pared by 0 bases and J by 5 bases, with 8 bases between. Germline CDR1 is MNHEY and CDR2 is SVGAGI. This chain's CDR3 is CASSYSTADEQYF. CDR3 sequence (DNA): TGTGCCAGCAGTTACTCGACAGCCGACGAGCAGTACTTC.

The V and J genes are TRBV19 and TRBJ2-7, with 9 bases aligning to TRBD1. Germline values: CDR1 LNHDA, CDR2 SQIVND (reference sequence). With V trimmed by 7 bases and J by 0 bases, 4 bases remained unmatched. The CDR3 runs to 14 residues. CDR3 bases: TGTGCCAGTACCTTGACAGGGGGCTCCTACGAGCAGTACTTC. Protein: CASTLTGGSYEQYF.

A word on this clone: This sample includes further DNA sequences coding for the same CDR3. This chain joins TRBV27 and TRBJ2-7, with D possibly called TRBD1 or TRBD2 (5 bases each). This CDR3 has 14 residues. Trimming left V 0 bases short and J 5 bases short, with 11 bases between. Germline lookup yields CDR1 MNHEY and CDR2 SMNVEV (reference sequence). This CDR3 reads CASSLSGAGNEQYF. The CDR3 DNA reads TGTGCCAGCAGTTTATCCGGGGCAGGAAACGAGCAGTACTTC.

V gene TRBV6-6 combines with J gene TRBJ2-7, with D hard to call. From germline, CDR1 is MNHNY and CDR2 SVGAGI (reference sequence). V was cut by 0 bases and J by 2 bases, with 14 bases left in between. CDR3 length: 16 residues. The CDR3 DNA is TGTGCCAGCAGTTACTCGATCGCTGATATCACCTACGAGCAGTACTTC. Its protein product is CASSYSIADITYEQYF.

This clone was seen a single time. The chain uses TRBV29-1 and TRBJ2-7; D is unclear. Germline V gives CDR1 SQVTM, CDR2 ANQGSEA. V lost 4 bases, J lost 4 bases, and 8 bases lay in between. The CDR3 extends over 11 amino acids. The CDR3 DNA is TGCAGCGTTGGGGGTCTTTACGAGCAGTACTTC. This encodes CSVGGLYEQYF.

V and J are TRBV11-2 and TRBJ2-1; D is perhaps TRBD2 (5 bases). CDR1 is SGHAT, CDR2 FQNNGV, per germline. The CDR3 covers 14 residues. Trimming took off 0 bases at V and 7 bases at J, with 10 bases between the two ends. The CDR3 DNA reads TGTGCCAGCAGCTTAGATGGTGGGAGTAATGAGCAGTTCTTC. Translating it yields CASSLDGGSNEQFF.

The chain has TRBV29-1 and TRBJ2-2, with unresolved D. Trimming removed 2 bases at V and 3 bases at J, with 4 bases between. The CDR3 is 12 amino acids. Germline values: CDR1 SQVTM, CDR2 ANQGSEA. CDR3 loop: CSVESDTGELFF. In DNA, the CDR3 is TGCAGCGTTGAATCAGACACCGGGGAGCTGTTTTTT.

This clone is a singleton in its sample. CDR3 loop: CASSYNPEQYF. The CDR3 DNA sequence: TGTGCCAGCAGTTATAATCCCGAGCAGTACTTC. This sequence joins TRBV6-5 and TRBJ2-7, with D uncertain. This CDR3 contains 11 residues. Germline CDR1 MNHEY, CDR2 SVGAGI. Trimming cost V 3 bases and J 6 bases, with 6 bases left between them.

V usage is TRBV25-1 and J usage is TRBJ2-7; 10 nucleotides agree with TRBD2. Germline CDR1 is MGHDK and CDR2 is SYGVNS. This CDR3 spans 16 amino acids. After removal of 6 bases from V and 0 bases from J, the junction contained 8 bases not matched to a gene. The CDR3: CASREGGTSVSYEQYF. The DNA for the CDR3 is TGTGCCAGCAGAGAAGGCGGGACTAGCGTCTCCTACGAGCAGTACTTC.

The rearrangement uses TRBV2 and TRBJ2-3, with D perhaps matching TRBD1 or TRBD2 (5 bases each). Germline values: CDR1 SNHLY, CDR2 FYNNEI. The CDR3 consists of 15 residues. Deletions cut 5 bases from V and 2 bases from J, with 14 bases between. CDR3 amino acids: CASSSRGPPTDTQYF. CDR3 in DNA: TGTGCCAGCAGTTCTCGGGGCCCACCCACAGATACGCAGTATTTT.

V usage is TRBV7-9 and J usage is TRBJ2-1, with TRBD2 matching over 8 bases. V shed 3 bases, J shed 3 bases, and the junction held 7 bases outside the gene matches. This CDR3 spans 16 amino acids. Germline CDR1 and CDR2: SEHNR and FQNEAQ (reference sequence). The CDR3 protein is CASSFRAGAGYNEQFF. Here the CDR3 DNA reads TGTGCCAGCAGCTTCCGAGCGGGAGCAGGCTACAATGAGCAGTTCTTC. Drawing the rest from reference TRBV7-9 and TRBJ2-1, the complete variable domain is DTGVSQNPRHKITKRGQNVTFRCDPISEHNRLYWYRQTLGQGPEFLTYFQNEAQLEKSRLLSDRFSAERPKGSFSTLEIQRTEQGDSAMYLCASSFRAGAGYNEQFFGPGTRLTVL.